Following are 21 T cell receptor beta chains from one sample sequenced in a study of blood T cell repertoires in COVID-19. Sequenced by immunoSEQ multiplex PCR; TCRdb stores in-frame clones only, minus some. The data hold about 95,000 clones, with over 70% observed a single time. The sample consisted of peripheral blood. Receptor source: a man at least 80 years old with active or convalescent COVID-19.

The chain recombines TRBV5-4 with TRBJ1-1; TRBD1 matches at 7 bases. V gave up 4 bases and J gave up 0 bases; unmatched junction bases: 6. This CDR3 has 15 amino acids. The germline gives CDR1 SGHNT, CDR2 YYREEE (reference sequence). CDR3 in amino acids: CASSARQGLNTEAFF. The CDR3 nucleotides read TGTGCCAGCAGCGCGCGACAGGGTCTGAACACTGAAGCTTTCTTT.

The CDR3 DNA reads TGTGCCAGCAAGGGACAGATGAACACTGAAGCTTTCTTT. Its translation: CASKGQMNTEAFF. This chain connects TRBV6-5 to TRBJ1-1; 7 bases are a match to TRBD1. Germline values: CDR1 MNHEY, CDR2 SVGAGI. This CDR3 region has 13 residues. The V segment lost 7 bases and the J segment 0 bases; nucleotides outside the gene matches: 2.

The chain has TRBV25-1 and TRBJ1-5; the D gene is possibly TRBD1 (5 bases). The CDR3 consists of 15 residues. Looked up from germline, CDR1 is MGHDK and CDR2 is SYGVNS. The V and J ends lost 4 bases and 8 bases respectively, with 18 bases between them. The CDR3 nucleotides are TGTGCCAGCAGTGCGGAGGGGCCGAATATTGAGCCCCAGCATTTT. It specifies CASSAEGPNIEPQHF.

The genes are TRBV2 and TRBJ1-2; D call uncertain. Trimming removed 3 bases from V and 3 bases from J, with 11 bases in between. CDR3 size: 14 residues. The V gene's germline CDR1 is SNHLY and CDR2 FYNNEI. CDR3 nucleotide sequence: TGTGCCAGCAGTGATCTCGGGAAAGACTATGGCTACACCTTC. It is translated as CASSDLGKDYGYTF.

The J gene is TRBJ1-2, the V gene TRBV15; tentative D call: TRBD1 (6 bases). In germline, CDR1 is LNHNV, CDR2 YYDKDF (reference sequence). V lost 0 bases to trimming and J lost 8 bases, with 19 bases between them. The CDR3 has 16 amino acids. For the CDR3, the DNA is TGTGCCACCAGCAGAGAGAGCCGGGACACCGGTCGGGGCTACACCTTC. Amino acids: CATSRESRDTGRGYTF.

This clone was counted a single time. V gene TRBV5-6 combines with J gene TRBJ1-2; no clear D. From germline, CDR1 is SGHDT and CDR2 YYEEEE. V gave up 5 bases and J gave up 7 bases, with 15 bases separating them. This CDR3 spans 13 amino acids. CDR3 sequence reads: CASRFRSLGGYTF. The CDR3 bases are TGTGCCAGCAGGTTCAGGTCCCTGGGTGGCTACACCTTC. The full variable domain, in which reference TRBV5-6 and TRBJ1-2 provide the parts outside the CDR3, is DAGVTQSPTHLIKTRGQQVTLRCSPKSGHDTVSWYQQALGQGPQFIFQYYEEEERQRGNFPDRFSGHQFPNYSSELNVNALLLGDSALYLCASRFRSLGGYTFGSGTRLTVV.

The V gene is TRBV19, the J gene TRBJ2-7, with 9 bases lining up with TRBD1. Per the germline V gene, CDR1 is LNHDA and CDR2 is SQIVND (reference sequence). CDR3 length: 15 amino acids. J gave up 2 bases and V 3 bases, and 5 bases lay outside the gene matches. CDR3 in amino acids: CASSMLGQGAYEQYF. The CDR3, as DNA: TGTGCCAGTAGTATGCTGGGACAGGGAGCCTACGAGCAGTACTTC.

This chain joins TRBV5-1 and TRBJ2-5; 7 nucleotides line up with TRBD1. The length of the CDR3 is 15 residues. J was trimmed by 5 bases and V by 0 bases; bases with no gene match: 7. Germline V gene sequence: CDR1 SGHRS, CDR2 YFSETQ. CDR3 nucleotide sequence: TGCGCCAGCAGCTTGGGGCAAGGGGGCGGCGAGACCCAGTACTTC. Residues: CASSLGQGGGETQYF.

The chain recombines TRBV19 with TRBJ1-2, with 7 bases fitting TRBD1. The CDR3 runs to 14 residues. Germline loops: CDR1 LNHDA, CDR2 SQIVND (reference sequence). V shed 5 bases and J 4 bases; nucleotides not matched to a gene: 7. The CDR3 coding sequence is TGTGCCAGTAGTGGGGGGACAGTCCTCTATGGCTACACCTTC. Protein product: CASSGGTVLYGYTF.

The chain recombines TRBV5-6 with TRBJ2-1; the D is unclear. CDR3 length: 11 amino acids. The V gene's germline CDR1 is SGHDT and CDR2 YYEEEE. Between the trimmed V and J ends, which lost 6 bases and 4 bases, there was a span of 5 bases. As DNA, the CDR3 is TGTGCCAGCACTTCTTACAATGAGCAGTTCTTC. It yields the protein CASTSYNEQFF.

J is TRBJ1-1 and V is TRBV10-3, with D possibly matching TRBD1 (5 bases). Germline CDR1 ENHRY, CDR2 SYGVKD. Trimming pared 6 bases from V and 2 bases from J, leaving 13 bases between. The CDR3 totals 14 residues. In DNA form, the CDR3 reads TGTGCCATCAGCCAAACAGGTAGCAACACTGAAGCTTTCTTT. Its protein product is CAISQTGSNTEAFF.

This clone was seen a few times. This chain joins TRBV6-6 and TRBJ1-4, with a possible D match to TRBD1 (5 bases). This CDR3 has 12 amino acids. Germline loops: CDR1 MNHNY, CDR2 SVGAGI (reference sequence). V lost 9 bases to trimming and J lost 7 bases, with 12 bases between them. DNA for the CDR3: TGTGCCAGTACCCGGGGGGGTGAAAAACTGTTTTTT. Translated, it gives CASTRGGEKLFF.

The gene calls are TRBV19 and TRBJ1-2; the match to TRBD1 covers 7 bases. The germline V gene encodes CDR1 LNHDA and CDR2 SQIVND (reference sequence). The CDR3 has 14 amino acids. Trimming took 4 bases from V and 0 from J; bases not matched to a gene: 2. The CDR3 coding sequence is TGTGCCAGTAGTAAGGGGGCGTCTAACTATGGCTACACCTTC. The encoded protein is CASSKGASNYGYTF.

This clone was counted ten times or more. The chain joins TRBV5-4 to TRBJ2-1; TRBD2 agrees at 11 bases. The CDR3 totals 16 residues. Germline V gives CDR1 SGHNT, CDR2 YYREEE (reference sequence). The V segment lost 1 base and the J segment 4 bases; nucleotides outside the gene matches: 4. CDR3 amino acids: CASSLWSSGGYNEQFF. The CDR3 nucleotides read TGTGCCAGCAGCTTGTGGTCTAGCGGGGGGTACAATGAGCAGTTCTTC.

This CDR3 reads CASSSVGGFGTDTQYF. The CDR3 coding sequence is TGTGCCAGCAGTTCCGTAGGGGGCTTCGGCACAGATACGCAGTATTTT. This sequence joins TRBV6-5 and TRBJ2-3, with 7 bases identical to TRBD1. There are 16 residues in the CDR3. V lost 4 bases and J lost 1; bases outside the gene matches: 8. CDR1 MNHEY and CDR2 SVGAGI come from the germline V gene.

Only one count was recorded for this clone. The CDR3: CASSLAGGNTGELFF. Written as DNA, the CDR3 is TGTGCCAGCAGTCTCGCGGGGGGAAACACCGGGGAGCTGTTTTTT. V usage is TRBV6-5 and J usage is TRBJ2-2; 8 nucleotides line up with TRBD2. Germline V gene data show CDR1 as MNHEY and CDR2 as SVGAGI. The CDR3 spans 15 residues. V lost 5 bases and J lost 2; bases outside the gene matches: 4.

This chain joins TRBV5-1 and TRBJ2-7; 7 nucleotides line up with TRBD2. J was trimmed by 0 bases and V by 4 bases; bases with no gene match: 13. CDR1 and CDR2 (germline): SGHRS, YFSETQ. The CDR3 has 17 amino acids. The CDR3 nucleotides read TGCGCCAGCAGCACAGGCCGTGGGGGGGTAAGCTCCTACGAGCAGTACTTC. Amino acids: CASSTGRGGVSSYEQYF.

V and J are TRBV6-1 and TRBJ2-3, with a tentative D call TRBD2 (6 bases). The length of the CDR3 is 15 residues. The ends were cut back, 3 bases at V and 0 bases at J, with 10 bases in the middle. The germline CDR1 and CDR2 sequences are MNHNS and SASEGT. CDR3 sequence: CASSEGLSSTDTQYF. The CDR3, as DNA: TGTGCCAGCAGTGAGGGACTGTCAAGCACAGATACGCAGTATTTT.

V and J are TRBV11-2 and TRBJ1-3; D is undetermined. The CDR3 totals 19 residues. V was shortened by 3 bases and J by 0 bases, with 21 bases between the two germline ends. Germline V gives CDR1 SGHAT, CDR2 FQNNGV. The CDR3 DNA reads as TGTGCCAGCAGCTTCAGCAGCGCCCCGACGCGTGGCTCTGGAAACACCATATATTTT. It translates to CASSFSSAPTRGSGNTIYF.

This clone has more than one count but fewer than ten. The chain has TRBV7-2 and TRBJ1-2; TRBD1 matches 7 bases. V was clipped by 6 bases and J by 1 base; unmatched bases: 14. The CDR3 runs 17 residues. Per the germline V gene, CDR1 is SGHTA and CDR2 is FQGNSA. For the CDR3, the DNA is TGTGCCAGCAGACCACCCGCCGGACAGGAGCTTAACTATGGCTACACCTTC. Encoded protein: CASRPPAGQELNYGYTF.

The V and J genes are TRBV5-6 and TRBJ2-7; the D gene is possibly TRBD2 (5 bases). Germline CDR1 and CDR2: SGHDT and YYEEEE. CDR3 size: 12 residues. Trimming took off 3 bases at V and 7 bases at J, with 11 bases between the two ends. The CDR3 nucleotides read TGTGCCAGCAGCTCGCAGTTAGCGGAGCAGTACTTC. Translated, it gives CASSSQLAEQYF.